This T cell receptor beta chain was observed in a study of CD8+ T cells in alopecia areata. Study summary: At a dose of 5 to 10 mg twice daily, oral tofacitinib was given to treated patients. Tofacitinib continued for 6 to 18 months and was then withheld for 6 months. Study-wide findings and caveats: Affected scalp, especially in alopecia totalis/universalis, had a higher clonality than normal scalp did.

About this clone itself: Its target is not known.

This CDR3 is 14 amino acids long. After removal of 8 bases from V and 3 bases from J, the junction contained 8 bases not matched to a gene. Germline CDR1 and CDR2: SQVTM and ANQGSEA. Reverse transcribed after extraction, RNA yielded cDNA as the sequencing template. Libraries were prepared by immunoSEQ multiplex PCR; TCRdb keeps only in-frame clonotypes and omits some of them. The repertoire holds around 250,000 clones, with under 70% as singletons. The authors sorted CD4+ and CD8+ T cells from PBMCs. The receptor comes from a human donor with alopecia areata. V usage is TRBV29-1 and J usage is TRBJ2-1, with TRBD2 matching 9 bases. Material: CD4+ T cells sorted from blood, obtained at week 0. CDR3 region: CSIGELAGYNEQFF. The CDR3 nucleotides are TGCAGCATAGGAGAACTAGCGGGCTACAATGAGCAGTTCTTC.